This TCR beta chain was observed in a study of T cell responses to AZD1222 COVID-19 vaccine. The CDR3 length is 13 residues. The V end was cut by 7 bases, the J end by 6 bases, with 17 bases between. Germline loops: CDR1 SQVTM, CDR2 ANQGSEA. The repertoire was sequenced with immunoSEQ multiplex PCR; TCRdb's copy has only in-frame clones and lacks some. This sample has about 110,000 clones, with about 82% found just once. Sequenced material: peripheral blood, taken on day 0 of AZD1222 vaccination. This sequence joins TRBV29-1 and TRBJ2-3, with no clear D. This receptor was identified in an adult in good health. This CDR3 reads CSGEYDSRDTQYF. As DNA, the CDR3 is TGCAGCGGAGAGTATGACTCTAGGGATACGCAGTATTTT.